This passage covers 11 T cell receptor beta chains from one sample sequenced in a study of blood T cells in healthy people across ages. A second PCR, run for about 6 to 11 cycles, used a sample-barcoded 5' primer plus a J-beta primer mix. TCRdb independently ran MiXCR on the 5' RACE reads; one entry per CDR3 protein. Here the sample spans 950,000 to 1,200,000 distinct CDR3 sequences, under 40% being singletons. Sequencing used blood. The source of these receptors is a man younger than 35 in good health.

V is TRBV2 and J is TRBJ1-1, with TRBD1 as a possible D gene (6 bases). The CDR3 runs to 15 residues. Trimming removed 7 bases from V and 4 bases from J, with 19 bases in between. Germline CDR1 and CDR2: SNHLY and FYNNEI. In DNA form, the CDR3 reads TGTGCCAGCACAAGACAGGCATCCGTAGGCACTGAAGCTTTCTTT. The encoded protein is CASTRQASVGTEAFF.

Of note for this clonotype: Relative to the germline gene, one junction end is altered; a read error may explain this. The CDR3 nucleotides read TGCGCCAGCGGCTTTTCCCCGAGCTCCTACAATGAGCAGTTCTTC. Encoded protein: CASGFSPSSYNEQFF. The rearrangement links TRBV5-1 to TRBJ2-1; no clear D gene. CDR1 is SGHRS, CDR2 YFSETQ, per germline. CDR3 length equals 15 residues.

This clonotype was found many times. The CDR3 spells CASSGDLMGEKLFF. CDR3 sequence (DNA): TGTGCCAGCAGCGGAGACCTTATGGGGGAAAAACTGTTTTTT. V gene TRBV2 combines with J gene TRBJ1-4; D uncertain. The V end lost 6 bases, the J end lost 8 bases, and 16 bases lay between the germline ends. The CDR3 covers 14 residues. Germline lookup yields CDR1 SNHLY and CDR2 FYNNEI. The variable domain in full, completed from reference TRBV2 and TRBJ1-4, reads EPEVTQTPSHQVTQMGQEVILRCVPISNHLYFYWYRQILGQKVEFLVSFYNNEISEKSEIFDDQFSVERPDGSNFTLKIRSTKLEDSAMYFCASSGDLMGEKLFFGSGTQLSVL.

This clonotype was picked up a small number of times. The J gene is TRBJ2-2, the V gene TRBV6-1; D may be TRBD2 (5 bases). This CDR3 comprises 18 residues. The V end lost 5 bases, the J end lost 6 bases, and 25 bases lay between the germline ends. Looked up from germline, CDR1 is MNHNS and CDR2 is SASEGT. CDR3 nucleotide sequence: TGTGCCAGCAGTCAAATACTGGGGAGACTAAGTCTAGCCGGGGAGCTGTTTTTT. Amino acids: CASSQILGRLSLAGELFF.

This clonotype was counted once. With a much larger clone just one base away, this may be a read error. CDR3 amino acids: CSVEDSREETQFF. In nucleotides, the CDR3 is TGCAGCGTTGAAGATTCCAGGGAAGAGACCCAGTTCTTC. V gene TRBV29-1 combines with J gene TRBJ2-1, with D perhaps matching TRBD1 (5 bases). Germline V gene sequence: CDR1 SQVTM, CDR2 ANQGSEA. This CDR3 has 13 residues. The V end lost 0 bases, the J end lost 13 bases, and 16 bases lay between the germline ends.

This clonotype was detected only a few times. The gene calls are TRBV6-2 or TRBV6-3 and TRBJ2-7, with D possibly TRBD2 on 7 matching bases. In germline, CDR1 is MNHEY, CDR2 SVGEGT. CDR3 length: 18 residues. V lost 2 bases to trimming and J lost 4 bases, with 24 bases between them. In nucleotides, the CDR3 is TGTGCCAGCAGTTACGGTTCTCGGGGGGCAGCTGGTAGGTACGAGCAGTACTTC. Translated, it gives CASSYGSRGAAGRYEQYF.

The chain recombines TRBV21-1 with TRBJ2-3; the table's D call of TRBD2 was not tested on the DNA. TRBV21-1 is a pseudogene segment. The CDR3 is 14 residues long. DNA for the CDR3: TGTGCCAGCCTAGCGGTAGCGGGCACAGATACGCAGTATTTT. Protein sequence: CASLAVAGTDTQYF.

Comments on this clonotype: This may stem from a read error, because a much larger clone lies one nucleotide away. The V and J genes are TRBV3-1 and TRBJ2-7; no clear D. Germline loops: CDR1 LGHDT, CDR2 YNNKEL (reference sequence). The V end lost 2 bases, the J end lost 7 bases, and 18 bases lay between the germline ends. CDR3 length: 15 amino acids. The CDR3 loop reads CASSQPALKYNEQYF. The CDR3 bases are TGTGCCAGCAGCCAACCGGCCCTAAAATACAATGAGCAGTACTTC.

The chain links TRBV12-3 or TRBV12-4 to TRBJ1-3; D is unresolved. Between the trimmed V and J ends, which lost 2 bases and 3 bases, there was a span of 8 bases. The CDR3 covers 14 residues. The CDR3 loop is CASSLRTIGNTIYF. The CDR3 DNA follows: TGTGCCAGCAGTTTAAGGACGATTGGAAACACCATATATTTT.

This clonotype was counted a few times. This rearrangement joins TRBV10-3 to TRBJ2-1; possibly TRBD2 for D (6 bases). V lost 2 bases and J 7 bases, leaving 9 bases between the germline ends. Per the germline V gene, CDR1 is ENHRY and CDR2 is SYGVKD. CDR3 length equals 13 residues. The CDR3: CAISEGGRNEQFF. CDR3 coding DNA: TGTGCCATCAGTGAGGGTGGGAGGAATGAGCAGTTCTTC.

The gene calls are TRBV20-1 and TRBJ2-1, with D perhaps matching TRBD2 (5 bases). The J call may be wrong; the DNA end is better matched by TRBJ2-7. The germline gives CDR1 DFQATT, CDR2 SNEGSKA (reference sequence). The CDR3 has 15 amino acids. The CDR3 DNA is TGCAGTGCTGCATTAAGGACGGACTCCTACAATGAGCAGTACTTC. It encodes CSAALRTDSYNEQYF.